What follows are 4 T cell receptor beta chains derived from one specimen sequenced in a study of control samples from healthy donors and cancer patients (dated by TCRdb to 2019 to 2021). The library was produced with the immunoSEQ multiplex PCR assay. TCRdb provides this immuneACCESS table in a form limited to in-frame rearrangements. Some clones are lacking; in checked studies, under half of them reflect an unresolved V gene, and why the rest are absent is not known. The sample profile shows some 200,000 clones; about 95% of them were found once. The ten largest clones take up approximately 1.5% of the sample. The sequenced sample was blood. Receptors originate from a man aged 45-60 years in good health.

The V call is TRBV18, the J call TRBJ1-5; D gene ambiguous. This CDR3 has 14 residues. Germline assignment: CDR1 KGHSH and CDR2 LQKENI. Trimming left V 2 bases short and J 2 bases short, with 7 bases between. CDR3 in DNA: TGTGCCAGCTCACCAGAGGTCGGCAATCAGCCCCAGCATTTT. It yields the protein CASSPEVGNQPQHF. Looking up the rest from reference TRBV18 and TRBJ1-5 gives the full variable domain: NAGVMQNPRHLVRRRGQEARLRCSPMKGHSHVYWYRQLPEEGLKFMVYLQKENIIDESGMPKERFSAEFPKEGPSILRIQQVVRGDSAAYFCASSPEVGNQPQHFGDGTRLSIL.

The chain combines TRBV19 with TRBJ2-4, with TRBD2 identical over 10 bases. With V trimmed by 3 bases and J by 4 bases, 9 bases remained unmatched. Germline V gene data show CDR1 as LNHDA and CDR2 as SQIVND (reference sequence). The CDR3 length is 17 residues. The CDR3 loop is CASSIPAQRGGKNIQYF. The CDR3 bases are TGTGCCAGTAGTATCCCCGCCCAGCGGGGGGGTAAAAACATTCAGTACTTC.

V and J are TRBV11-1 and TRBJ1-5; D possibly corresponds to TRBD1 (5 bases). Looked up from germline, CDR1 is SGHAT and CDR2 is FQDESV (reference sequence). The CDR3 runs to 16 residues. Trimming pared 6 bases from V and 5 bases from J, leaving 20 bases between. The CDR3 DNA sequence: TGTGCCAGCAGGGGGGAAGTAGGGCAGGGTGATCAGCCCCAGCATTTT. The encoded protein is CASRGEVGQGDQPQHF.

The chain employs TRBV25-1 and TRBJ2-7; D unresolved. Trimming removed 6 bases from V and 7 bases from J, with 10 bases in between. The CDR3 contains 11 residues. Germline CDR1 reads MGHDK; CDR2 reads SYGVNS. The CDR3 bases are TGTGCCAGCAGCAGATCGTGGGAGCAGTACGTC. Its translation is CASSRSWEQYV.